This T cell receptor (beta chain) was observed in a study of T cell responses to AZD1222 COVID-19 vaccine. General observations from the study: Across the whole spike, CD4 TCRs peaked at regions 160-218 and 743-854. Only a handful of people who got AZD1222 tested seropositive at baseline.

The method was immunoSEQ multiplex PCR; TCRdb's version includes in-frame clones alone and lacks a portion of them. The table shows 130,000 or so clones, with roughly 90% occurring only once. Recipients boosted at about 4 weeks or about 12 weeks are pooled. This clone occurred once. The antigen remains undetermined. V was clipped by 4 bases and J by 6 bases; unmatched bases: 6. CDR1 SGHAT and CDR2 FQNNGV come from the germline V gene. The CDR3 is 14 amino acids. The rearrangement uses TRBV11-2 and TRBJ1-2; 9 bases map to TRBD1. Here the sequenced sample was peripheral blood, taken 28 days after the second AZD1222 dose. The receptor was derived from an adult who received the AZD1222 COVID-19 vaccine. Here the CDR3 DNA reads TGTGCCAGCAGCTCCCCGAGGACAGGGGATGGCTACACCTTC. This encodes CASSSPRTGDGYTF.